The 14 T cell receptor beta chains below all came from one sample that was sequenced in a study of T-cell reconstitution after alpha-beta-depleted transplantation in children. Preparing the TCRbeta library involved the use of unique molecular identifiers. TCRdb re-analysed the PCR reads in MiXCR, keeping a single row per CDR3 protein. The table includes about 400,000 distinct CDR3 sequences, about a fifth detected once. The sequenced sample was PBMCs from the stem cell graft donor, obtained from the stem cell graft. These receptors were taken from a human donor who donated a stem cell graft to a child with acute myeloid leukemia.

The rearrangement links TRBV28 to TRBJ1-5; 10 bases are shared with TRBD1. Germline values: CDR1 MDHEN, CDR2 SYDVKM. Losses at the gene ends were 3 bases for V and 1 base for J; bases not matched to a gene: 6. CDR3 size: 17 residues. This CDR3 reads CASSFHRDRGSNQPQHF. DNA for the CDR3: TGTGCCAGCAGTTTTCATAGGGACAGGGGAAGCAATCAGCCCCAGCATTTT.

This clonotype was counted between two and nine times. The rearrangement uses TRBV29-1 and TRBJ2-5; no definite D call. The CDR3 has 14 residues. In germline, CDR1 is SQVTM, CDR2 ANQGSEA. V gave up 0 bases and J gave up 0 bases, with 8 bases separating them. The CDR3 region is CSVEEPVNQETQYF. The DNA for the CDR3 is TGCAGCGTTGAAGAACCTGTAAACCAAGAGACCCAGTACTTC.

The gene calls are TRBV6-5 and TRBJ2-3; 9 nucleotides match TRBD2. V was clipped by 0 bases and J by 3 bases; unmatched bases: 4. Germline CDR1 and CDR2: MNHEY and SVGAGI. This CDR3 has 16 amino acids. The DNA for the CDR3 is TGTGCCAGCAGTTACTCGAGAGCGGGAGGTACAGATACGCAGTATTTT. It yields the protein CASSYSRAGGTDTQYF.

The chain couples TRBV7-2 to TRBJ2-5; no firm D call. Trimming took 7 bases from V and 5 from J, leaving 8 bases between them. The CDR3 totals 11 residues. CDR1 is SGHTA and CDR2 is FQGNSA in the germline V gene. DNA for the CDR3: TGTGCCAGCAAGGCAGATGAGACCCAGTACTTC. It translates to CASKADETQYF.

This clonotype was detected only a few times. For the CDR3, the DNA is TGTGCCAGCAGCCTAACGACTAGCGGGATGTACAATGAGCAGTTCTTC. Its translation is CASSLTTSGMYNEQFF. V usage is TRBV6-1 and J usage is TRBJ2-1, with 11 bases fitting TRBD2. Germline V gene data show CDR1 as MNHNS and CDR2 as SASEGT. V lost 6 bases to trimming and J lost 4 bases; unmatched junction nucleotides: 8. The CDR3 length is 16 residues.

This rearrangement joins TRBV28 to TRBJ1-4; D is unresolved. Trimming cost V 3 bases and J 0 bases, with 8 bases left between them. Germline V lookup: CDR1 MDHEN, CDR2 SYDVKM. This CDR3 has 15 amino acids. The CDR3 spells CASSFRRATNEKLFF. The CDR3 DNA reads TGTGCCAGCAGTTTCAGGCGGGCAACTAATGAAAAACTGTTTTTT.

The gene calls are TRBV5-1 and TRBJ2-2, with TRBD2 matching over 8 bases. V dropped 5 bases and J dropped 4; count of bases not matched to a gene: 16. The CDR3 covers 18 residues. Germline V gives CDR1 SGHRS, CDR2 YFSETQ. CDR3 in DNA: TGCGCCAGCAGTACGGGAGAGCGGGAGCTCCGGGGCACCGGGGAGCTGTTTTTT. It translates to CASSTGERELRGTGELFF.

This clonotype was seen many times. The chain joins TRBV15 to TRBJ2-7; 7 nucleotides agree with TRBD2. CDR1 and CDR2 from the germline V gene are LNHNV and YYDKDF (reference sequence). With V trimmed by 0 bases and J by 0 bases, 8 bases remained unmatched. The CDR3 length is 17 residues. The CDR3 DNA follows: TGTGCCACCAGCAGAGATCCTAGTAGCGGGCACTCCTACGAGCAGTACTTC. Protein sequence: CATSRDPSSGHSYEQYF.

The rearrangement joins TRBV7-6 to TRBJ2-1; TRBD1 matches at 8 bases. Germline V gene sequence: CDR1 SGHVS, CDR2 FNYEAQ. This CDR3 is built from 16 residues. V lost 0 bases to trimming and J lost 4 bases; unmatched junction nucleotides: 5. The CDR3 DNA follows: TGTGCCAGCAGCTTAGCGACCAGGGGGCCTTACAATGAGCAGTTCTTC. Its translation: CASSLATRGPYNEQFF.

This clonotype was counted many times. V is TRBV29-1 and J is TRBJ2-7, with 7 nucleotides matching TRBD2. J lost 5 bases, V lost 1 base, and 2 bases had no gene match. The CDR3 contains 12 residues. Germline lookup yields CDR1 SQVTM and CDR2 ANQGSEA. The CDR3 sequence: CSVEAAGDEQYF. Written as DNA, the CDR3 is TGCAGCGTTGAAGCGGCGGGGGACGAGCAGTACTTC.

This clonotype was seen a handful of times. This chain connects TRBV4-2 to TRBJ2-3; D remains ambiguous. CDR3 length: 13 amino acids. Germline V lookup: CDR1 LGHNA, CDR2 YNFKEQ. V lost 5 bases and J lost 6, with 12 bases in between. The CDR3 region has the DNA TGTGCCAGCAGCATTAAGTTCTCGGATACGCAGTATTTT. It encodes CASSIKFSDTQYF.

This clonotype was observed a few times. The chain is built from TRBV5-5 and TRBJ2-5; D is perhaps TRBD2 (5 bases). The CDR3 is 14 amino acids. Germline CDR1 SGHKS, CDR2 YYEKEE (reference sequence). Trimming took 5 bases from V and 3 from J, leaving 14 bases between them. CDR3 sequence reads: CASRPTGLEETQYF. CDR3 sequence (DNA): TGTGCCAGCAGACCTACCGGACTGGAAGAGACCCAGTACTTC.

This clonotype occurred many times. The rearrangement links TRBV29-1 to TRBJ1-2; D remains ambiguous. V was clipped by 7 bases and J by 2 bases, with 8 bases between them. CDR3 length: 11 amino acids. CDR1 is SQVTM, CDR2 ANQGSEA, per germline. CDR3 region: CSGYGNYGYTF. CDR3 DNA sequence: TGCAGCGGGTATGGGAACTATGGCTACACCTTC. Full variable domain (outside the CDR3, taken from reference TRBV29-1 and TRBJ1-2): SAVISQKPSRDICQRGTSLTIQCQVDSQVTMMFWYRQQPGQSLTLIATANQGSEATYESGFVIDKFPISRPNLTFSTLTVSNMSPEDSSIYLCSGYGNYGYTFGSGTRLTVV.

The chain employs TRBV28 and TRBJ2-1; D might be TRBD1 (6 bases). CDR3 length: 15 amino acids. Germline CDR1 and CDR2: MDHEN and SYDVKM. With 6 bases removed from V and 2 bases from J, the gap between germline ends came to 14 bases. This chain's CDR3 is CASRTDSTTYNEQFF. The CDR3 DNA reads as TGTGCCAGCAGGACGGACAGTACGACCTACAATGAGCAGTTCTTC.